Ten or more counts support the clone carrying this T cell receptor (beta chain). Its antigen remains unidentified. These data belong to a study of regulatory T cells in long-lasting Graves disease. Through Arm-PCR of CDR3 regions and iRepertoire HTBI primers, TCR beta libraries were built. One entry per CDR3 protein, called by TCRdb with MiXCR from the multiplex PCR reads. The sample carries under 450,000 distinct CDR3 sequences, around 20% recorded once. Findings and caveats of the study: Persistent disease preferred TRBV28, TRBJ1-2 and TRBJ2-5. Those with persistent Graves' had less TCR diversity than newly diagnosed patients.

Germline V gives CDR1 SNHLY, CDR2 FYNNEI. V lost 4 bases to trimming and J lost 6 bases; unmatched junction nucleotides: 3. The CDR3 covers 13 residues. Sample time point: persistent/refractory GD, antithyroid drugs over 5 years with positive TRAb. PBMCs were the source of the RNA used for TCR sequencing. The TCR comes from a female donor with Graves disease. The source was peripheral blood mononuclear cells (PBMCs), collected when the disease was refractory, from a patient treated with antithyroid drugs. The rearrangement uses TRBV2 and TRBJ1-1; 9 nucleotides match TRBD1. CDR3 protein: CASSGQGVAEAFF. DNA of the CDR3: TGTGCCAGCAGTGGACAGGGGGTCGCTGAAGCTTTCTTT.